The T cell receptor beta chain described here comes from a study of shared clonotypes between healthy human individuals. Findings and caveats of the study: Sorted-subset samples were not fully sequenced, rarefaction indicated. The four-donor shared clonotypes exceeded non-shared clonotypes in generation probability, with non-shared ones scoring lower.

Assay used: immunoSEQ multiplex PCR; TCRdb lists only in-frame clones, some missing. The sample contains about 820,000 clones, around 93% of which appear only once. A note on this clone: Its specificity is not known.

The naive CD8 subset, CD45RO-negative cells positively selected for CCR7, excluded terminally differentiated effector memory CD45RA+ cells. This clonotype was sampled from a man younger than 40 in good health. The sequenced sample consisted of naive CD8+ T cells sorted from blood.

In DNA, the CDR3 is TGTGCCAGCATCAGTCCCATCGGCCGCGAGCAGTTCTTC. The encoded protein is CASISPIGREQFF. The gene calls are TRBV2 and TRBJ2-1; D unclear. V shed 7 bases and J shed 10 bases, with 17 bases lying between them. Germline V gene data show CDR1 as SNHLY and CDR2 as FYNNEI. The CDR3 extends over 13 amino acids.